The next 24 T cell receptor beta chains were all read from a single sample in a study of blood T cell repertoires in COVID-19. Repertoires were generated with immunoSEQ multiplex PCR, while TCRdb's copy carries only in-frame clones and drops some. This table holds 190,000 or so clones, approximately 87% found once. Input material: peripheral blood. The receptors come from a woman aged 18 to 35 who had recovered from COVID-19.

J is TRBJ2-5 and V is TRBV9; a weak D match, TRBD1 (6 bases). Germline V gives CDR1 SGDLS, CDR2 YYNGEE. The germline V and J ends were trimmed by 4 bases and 5 bases, with 12 bases remaining between them. The CDR3 totals 13 residues. CDR3 nucleotides: TGTGCCAGCAGCAGGGGTCAGGGGGAGACCCAGTACTTC. It translates to CASSRGQGETQYF.

This sequence joins TRBV6-5 and TRBJ1-2; 11 nucleotides align to TRBD1. Looked up from germline, CDR1 is MNHEY and CDR2 is SVGAGI. V lost 7 bases, J lost 8 bases, and 6 bases stayed unmatched. The CDR3 contains 13 residues. CDR3 loop: CASTTRTGGGYTF. CDR3 bases: TGTGCCAGCACAACTCGGACAGGGGGCGGCTACACCTTC.

This clone was detected a few times. The chain recombines TRBV9 with TRBJ2-1; 7 bases align to TRBD2. The CDR3 has 16 amino acids. V shed 0 bases, J shed 3 bases, and the junction held 6 bases outside the gene matches. CDR1 and CDR2 (germline): SGDLS, YYNGEE. CDR3 amino acids: CASSVGGGSIYNEQFF. For the CDR3, the DNA is TGTGCCAGCAGCGTAGGGGGCGGGAGTATCTACAATGAGCAGTTCTTC.

This chain links TRBV9 with TRBJ1-1, with D perhaps matching TRBD1 (5 bases). Per germline, CDR1 SGDLS and CDR2 YYNGEE. The CDR3 runs to 14 residues. The V end was cut by 4 bases, the J end by 4 bases, with 14 bases between. CDR3 nucleotide sequence: TGTGCCAGCAGCCCGAGGACGGGGGGCACTGAAGCTTTCTTT. This gives the protein CASSPRTGGTEAFF.

This clone was seen once. The rearrangement links TRBV6-2 or TRBV6-3 to TRBJ2-3, with 14 bases lining up with TRBD2. Germline loops: CDR1 MNHEY, CDR2 SVGEGT. Trimming cost V 2 bases and J 4 bases; bases outside gene matches: 8. This CDR3 contains 18 residues. The CDR3 DNA reads as TGTGCCAGCAGTTACCCGGGACTAGCGGGAGTAAAATCAGATACGCAGTATTTT. The encoded protein is CASSYPGLAGVKSDTQYF.

V and J are TRBV6-1 and TRBJ1-1; D unclear. Germline V CDR1 and CDR2: MNHNS, SASEGT. This CDR3 spans 10 amino acids. Trimming took off 2 bases at V and 11 bases at J, with 6 bases between the two ends. Here the CDR3 reads CASSEFLAFF. CDR3 DNA sequence: TGTGCCAGCAGTGAATTTCTCGCTTTCTTT.

Only one count was recorded for this clone. This rearrangement joins TRBV7-8 to TRBJ1-5; possible D gene TRBD1, 5 bases. Trimming removed 5 bases from V and 1 base from J, with 15 bases in between. The germline V gene encodes CDR1 SGHVS and CDR2 FQNEAQ. The length of the CDR3 is 16 residues. The CDR3 region has the DNA TGTGCCAGCAGCACCACTGCCGACAGAAGCAATCAGCCCCAGCATTTT. It encodes CASSTTADRSNQPQHF.

The chain employs TRBV3-1 (or the pseudogene TRBV3-2) and TRBJ2-1, with TRBD2 identical over 10 bases. The CDR3 extends over 13 amino acids. Germline-derived CDR1 and CDR2 are LGHDT and YNNKEL (reference sequence). Trimming cost V 4 bases and J 14 bases; bases outside gene matches: 8. The CDR3 here is CASSPKREGLKFF. CDR3 bases: TGTGCCAGCAGCCCGAAGCGGGAGGGCCTAAAGTTCTTC.

The V gene is TRBV6-2 or TRBV6-3, the J gene TRBJ2-1, with 10 positions matching TRBD2. Looked up from germline, CDR1 is MNHEY and CDR2 is SVGEGT. There are 16 residues in the CDR3. Trimming at V came to 5 bases and at J to 1 base, leaving 5 bases not matched to a gene. The CDR3 DNA reads TGTGCCAGCAGTACCGAGCGGGAGGGTTCCTACAATGAGCAGTTCTTC. Its protein is CASSTEREGSYNEQFF.

This sequence joins TRBV9 and TRBJ2-1; 9 bases are shared with TRBD1. The CDR3 extends over 15 amino acids. J was trimmed by 3 bases and V by 3 bases; bases with no gene match: 4. Germline V gives CDR1 SGDLS, CDR2 YYNGEE. CDR3 loop: CASSEGQGFYNEQFF. The CDR3 bases are TGTGCCAGCAGCGAGGGACAGGGTTTCTACAATGAGCAGTTCTTC.

The chain couples TRBV7-3 to TRBJ2-3, with 7 bases matching TRBD2. This CDR3 comprises 15 residues. Germline V CDR1 and CDR2: SGHTA, FQGTGA. With 2 bases clipped from V and 0 bases from J, the junction kept 2 bases outside the gene matches. The CDR3 region is CASSLASGSTDTQYF. DNA of the CDR3: TGTGCCAGCAGCTTAGCTAGCGGAAGCACAGATACGCAGTATTTT.

The J gene is TRBJ2-5, the V gene TRBV27; 9 bases align to TRBD1. CDR1 MNHEY and CDR2 SMNVEV come from the germline V gene (reference sequence). The CDR3 is made up of 15 amino acids. The trim removed 5 bases at V and 5 bases at J, leaving 9 bases unmatched. In nucleotides, the CDR3 is TGTGCCAGCAGTCCGGTAGGGACAGGGCGCGAGACCCAGTACTTC. Protein product: CASSPVGTGRETQYF.

The rearrangement joins TRBV7-8 to TRBJ2-1; 7 positions agree with TRBD1. This CDR3 spans 13 amino acids. The germline CDR1 and CDR2 sequences are SGHVS and FQNEAQ. V lost 5 bases to trimming and J lost 7 bases; unmatched junction nucleotides: 5. DNA of the CDR3: TGTGCCAGCAGCCCACGACAGGGAAATGAGCAGTTCTTC. The encoded protein is CASSPRQGNEQFF.

The rearrangement links TRBV15 to TRBJ1-2, with D possibly TRBD1 on 5 matching bases. V lost 0 bases, J lost 8 bases, and 10 bases lay in between. Germline values: CDR1 LNHNV, CDR2 YYDKDF (reference sequence). CDR3 length: 13 residues. CDR3 region: CATSRDGRDGYTF. As DNA, the CDR3 is TGTGCCACCAGCAGAGATGGGAGGGACGGCTACACCTTC.

The V gene is TRBV7-2, the J gene TRBJ1-6, with D unclear. The CDR3 is made up of 15 amino acids. Germline V lookup: CDR1 SGHTA, CDR2 FQGNSA. Trimming left V 2 bases short and J 3 bases short, with 8 bases between. The CDR3 reads CASSLQSDYNSPLHF. CDR3 in DNA: TGTGCCAGCAGCTTACAGTCTGACTATAATTCACCCCTCCACTTT.

The rearrangement links TRBV27 to TRBJ2-7, with TRBD2 as a possible D gene (6 bases). The CDR3 runs 16 residues. Trimming took off 6 bases at V and 0 bases at J, with 18 bases between the two ends. The germline CDR1 and CDR2 sequences are MNHEY and SMNVEV (reference sequence). The CDR3 loop reads CASSTRGGDTSYEQYF. The CDR3 DNA is TGTGCCAGCAGCACCCGGGGAGGCGATACCTCCTACGAGCAGTACTTC.

This chain links TRBV2 with TRBJ1-2; 8 bases fit TRBD1. V lost 2 bases to trimming and J lost 4 bases; unmatched junction nucleotides: 6. CDR1 is SNHLY and CDR2 is FYNNEI in the germline V gene. CDR3 size: 15 residues. The CDR3 nucleotides are TGTGCCAGCAGTGAAAAACCAGGGGGCGCCTATGGCTACACCTTC. Amino acid sequence: CASSEKPGGAYGYTF.

The V gene is TRBV7-3, the J gene TRBJ2-3; the match to TRBD2 covers 11 bases. This CDR3 comprises 20 residues. V was pared by 5 bases and J by 0 bases, with 16 bases of the junction left unmatched. Germline CDR1 is SGHTA and CDR2 is FQGTGA. CDR3 bases: TGTGCCAGCAGCGCCCAGGGGGTTTTGGGACTAGCGGAGAGCACAGATACGCAGTATTTT. Protein sequence: CASSAQGVLGLAESTDTQYF.

The chain uses TRBV27 and TRBJ1-5; the match to TRBD1 covers 9 bases. This CDR3 is 19 amino acids long. Germline V gives CDR1 MNHEY, CDR2 SMNVEV (reference sequence). The V segment lost 3 bases and the J segment 4 bases; nucleotides outside the gene matches: 16. The CDR3 spells CASSFSGGGQGVWNQPQHF. The CDR3 DNA is TGTGCCAGCAGTTTTTCGGGTGGGGGACAGGGCGTTTGGAATCAGCCCCAGCATTTT.

On this clone: Additional DNA sequences in this sample encode the identical CDR3. The chain employs TRBV20-1 and TRBJ1-1, with 7 bases matching TRBD1. Trimming cost V 5 bases and J 5 bases; bases outside gene matches: 2. Germline values: CDR1 DFQATT, CDR2 SNEGSKA (reference sequence). This CDR3 is 11 amino acids long. DNA for the CDR3: TGCAGTGCTCCAGGGGGGACTGAAGCTTTCTTT. Its translation is CSAPGGTEAFF.

Here the CDR3 reads CASSERTYYEQYF. The CDR3 region has the DNA TGCGCCAGCAGCGAAAGAACCTACTACGAGCAGTACTTC. The V call is TRBV5-1, the J call TRBJ2-7, with D hard to call. CDR3 size: 13 residues. CDR1 SGHRS and CDR2 YFSETQ come from the germline V gene. V shed 4 bases and J shed 3 bases, with 11 bases lying between them.

The gene calls are TRBV11-2 and TRBJ2-1; weak D call: TRBD1 (7 bases). The CDR3 sequence is 16 residues long. Germline CDR1 reads SGHAT; CDR2 reads FQNNGV. Trimming left V 4 bases short and J 3 bases short, with 16 bases between. The CDR3 loop is CASSSRGVQIYNEQFF. The CDR3 DNA follows: TGTGCCAGCAGCTCCAGGGGGGTACAGATCTACAATGAGCAGTTCTTC.

The chain carries TRBV29-1 and TRBJ2-1; 12 bases fit TRBD2. CDR3 size: 19 residues. Germline V CDR1 and CDR2: SQVTM, ANQGSEA. J was trimmed by 1 base and V by 6 bases; bases with no gene match: 16. The CDR3 protein is CSVVTGRTSGIASYNEQFF. CDR3 in DNA: TGCAGCGTCGTAACAGGGAGGACTAGCGGGATAGCTTCCTACAATGAGCAGTTCTTC.

The chain joins TRBV2 to TRBJ2-2; 9 bases fit TRBD1. Germline V gene data show CDR1 as SNHLY and CDR2 as FYNNEI. The ends lost 6 bases at V and 9 bases at J; junction bases unmatched: 11. CDR3 length: 15 amino acids. CDR3 nucleotide sequence: TGTGCCAGCAGCGGCGGGACAGGGAAGAAGAGGGAGCTGTTTTTT. It yields the protein CASSGGTGKKRELFF.